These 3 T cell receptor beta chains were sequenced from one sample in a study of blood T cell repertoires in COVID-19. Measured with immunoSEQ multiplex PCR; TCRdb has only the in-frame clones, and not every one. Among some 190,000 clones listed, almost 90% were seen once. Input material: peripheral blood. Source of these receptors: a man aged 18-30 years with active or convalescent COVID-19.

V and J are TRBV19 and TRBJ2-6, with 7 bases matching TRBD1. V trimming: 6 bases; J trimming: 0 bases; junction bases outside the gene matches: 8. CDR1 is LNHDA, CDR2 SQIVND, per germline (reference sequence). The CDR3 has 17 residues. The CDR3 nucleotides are TGTGCCAGTAGCCGGGACAGACAGAGCTCTGGGGCCAACGTCCTGACTTTC. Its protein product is CASSRDRQSSGANVLTF.

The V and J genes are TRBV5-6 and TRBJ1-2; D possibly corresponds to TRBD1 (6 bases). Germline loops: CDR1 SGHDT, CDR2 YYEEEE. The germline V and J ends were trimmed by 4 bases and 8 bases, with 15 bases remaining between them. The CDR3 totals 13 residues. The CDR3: CASSLRTVRGYTF. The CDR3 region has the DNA TGTGCCAGCAGCCTGCGGACAGTGCGAGGCTACACCTTC.

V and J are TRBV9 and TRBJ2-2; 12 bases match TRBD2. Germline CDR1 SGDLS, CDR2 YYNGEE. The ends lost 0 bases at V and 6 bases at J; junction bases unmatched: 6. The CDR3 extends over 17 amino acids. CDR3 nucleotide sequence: TGTGCCAGCAGCGTAGGTCTAGCGGGAGGGTTCGCCGGGGAGCTGTTTTTT. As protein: CASSVGLAGGFAGELFF.